Listed below are T cell receptor beta chains from one sample, sequenced in a study of chemoradiotherapy in HPV16-positive cancers. Method: immunoSEQ multiplex PCR; TCRdb's copy keeps in-frame clones and lacks some. Among 20,000 to 30,000 clones listed, over 75% were seen once. The specimen comprised blood, sampled from a patient who underwent chemoradiotherapy. The receptors come from a human donor with HPV-associated anogenital cancer. CDR3s include the opening cysteine and the closing phenylalanine or tryptophan. A D gene is named only where the DNA matches it firmly. Clone size, where shown, is once, few, many, or a class for clones that have expanded.

j_gene | v_gene | abundance | d_gene | CDR3aa | CDR3nt
TRBJ2-3 | TRBV7-8 | NA | NA | CASSFGGNTDTQYF | TGTGCCAGCAGCTTTGGGGGCAACACAGATACGCAGTATTTT
TRBJ2-3 | TRBV27 | NA | TRBD2 | CASSLSGLLSRGNTQYF | TGTGCCAGCAGTTTATCGGGACTACTCAGCCGTGGAAATACGCAGTATTTT
TRBJ1-3 | TRBV7-2 | NA | TRBD1 | CASSSSPLTGSSGNTIYF | TGTGCCAGCAGCTCATCCCCCTTGACAGGGAGCTCTGGAAACACCATATATTTT
TRBJ1-2 | TRBV28 | NA | NA | CASSLGAGLYGYTF | TGTGCCAGCAGTTTGGGGGCCGGGCTCTATGGCTACACCTTC
TRBJ2-5 | TRBV4-3 | NA | NA | CASSQGTLASSETQYF | TGCGCCAGCAGCCAAGGTACCTTGGCCTCCTCGGAGACCCAGTACTTC
TRBJ1-2 | TRBV19 | NA | TRBD1 | CASSRDRDYGYTF | TGTGCCAGTAGTAGGGACAGGGACTATGGCTACACCTTC
TRBJ1-4 | TRBV29-1 | NA | NA | CSGTAGFNEKLFF | TGCAGCGGGACGGCGGGGTTTAATGAAAAACTGTTTTTT
TRBJ2-7 | TRBV4-3 | few | TRBD1 | CASSRNRGYEQYF | TGCGCCAGCAGCCGAAACAGGGGTTACGAGCAGTACTTC
TRBJ2-4 | TRBV4-1 | NA | TRBD2 | CASSADSVAGDPTNKNIQYF | TGCGCCAGCAGTGCCGACTCGGTAGCGGGAGACCCAACTAACAAAAACATTCAGTACTTC
TRBJ1-2 | TRBV30 | NA | NA | CAWSATAVERYTF | TGTGCCTGGAGTGCTACTGCCGTCGAGCGCTACACCTTC
TRBJ2-7 | TRBV30 | few | TRBD1 | CAVIFRDQGVYEQYF | TGTGCCGTAATTTTCCGGGACCAGGGGGTCTACGAGCAGTACTTC
TRBJ2-3 | TRBV7-9 | NA | TRBD1 | CASRPHSRGQGTDTQYF | TGTGCCAGCAGACCCCATAGCAGGGGGCAAGGCACAGATACGCAGTATTTT
TRBJ2-7 | TRBV23-1 | NA | NA | CASSIRAYEQYF | TGCGCCAGCAGTATACGGGCTTACGAGCAGTACTTC
TRBJ2-1 | TRBV9 | NA | NA | CASSVGGDSYNEQFF | TGTGCCAGCAGCGTAGGGGGGGACTCCTACAATGAGCAGTTCTTC
TRBJ1-1 | TRBV9 | NA | NA | CASSGLGLGTEAFF | TGTGCCAGCTCCGGGCTGGGTTTGGGCACTGAAGCTTTCTTT
TRBJ2-1 | TRBV13 | once | NA | CASSLSEGGNEQFF | TGTGCCAGCAGCTTATCTGAGGGTGGCAATGAGCAGTTCTTC
TRBJ2-4 | TRBV4-2 | NA | TRBD1 | CASSEDRGLGIQYF | TGTGCCAGCAGCGAGGACAGGGGGTTGGGCATTCAGTACTTC
TRBJ2-7 | TRBV7-3 | NA | TRBD2 | CASSPSGRAGEQYF | TGTGCCAGCAGCCCTAGCGGGAGGGCGGGGGAGCAGTACTTC
TRBJ1-5 | TRBV19 | once | NA | CASSMGEWGNQPQHF | TGTGCCAGTAGTATGGGAGAATGGGGCAATCAGCCCCAGCATTTT
TRBJ1-5 | TRBV2 | NA | NA | CASSESTLDQPQHF | TGTGCCAGCAGTGAAAGTACATTAGATCAGCCCCAGCATTTT
TRBJ2-5 | TRBV7-8 | NA | TRBD2 | CASSLVPSGSGETQYF | TGTGCCAGCAGCTTAGTCCCTAGCGGGAGCGGGGAGACCCAGTACTTC
TRBJ2-3 | TRBV5-1 | NA | NA | CASSLGTANTDTQYF | TGCGCCAGCAGCCTCGGGACTGCTAACACAGATACGCAGTATTTT
TRBJ2-7 | TRBV9 | NA | NA | CASSVRGDGLYEQYF | TGTGCCAGCAGCGTACGGGGCGACGGACTCTACGAGCAGTACTTC
TRBJ1-3 | TRBV5-4 | NA | TRBD1 | CASSLGSGTGVLNTIYF | TGTGCCAGCAGCTTGGGGTCCGGGACAGGGGTGCTAAACACCATATATTTT
TRBJ1-1 | TRBV6-4 | NA | NA | CASSVVSGANTEAFF | TGTGCCAGCAGTGTAGTGAGCGGCGCGAACACTGAAGCTTTCTTT
TRBJ2-7 | TRBV5-1 | NA | NA | CASSRASSYEQYF | TGCGCCAGCAGCCGGGCCAGTTCCTACGAGCAGTACTTC
TRBJ2-1 | TRBV5-4 | NA | NA | CASSRRVTRYNEQFF | TGTGCCAGCAGCCGGAGGGTGACTAGGTACAATGAGCAGTTCTTC
TRBJ1-1 | TRBV6-4 | few | TRBD1 | CASREQGAGNTEAFF | TGTGCCAGCAGAGAACAGGGGGCGGGGAACACTGAAGCTTTCTTT
TRBJ2-1 | TRBV4-3 | NA | TRBD2 | CASSQLAGLYNEQFF | TGCGCCAGCAGCCAACTAGCGGGGCTCTACAATGAGCAGTTCTTC
TRBJ1-2 | TRBV6-5 | NA | NA | CASSYSGTGGYTF | TGTGCCAGCAGTTACTCGGGGACGGGTGGCTACACCTTC
TRBJ1-2 | TRBV7-9 | few | NA | CASSPTGSGYTF | TGTGCCAGCAGCCCCACAGGGTCTGGCTACACCTTC
TRBJ2-2 | TRBV6-5 | NA | NA | CASSSRRGGPTGELFF | TGTGCCAGCAGTTCTCGAAGGGGGGGGCCCACCGGGGAGCTGTTTTTT
TRBJ1-1 | TRBV7-9 | NA | NA | CASSLDMNTEAFF | TGTGCCAGCAGCTTGGACATGAACACTGAAGCTTTCTTT
TRBJ1-5 | TRBV7-2 | NA | TRBD1 | CASSLSRGRDQPQHF | TGTGCCAGCAGCTTGAGCAGGGGGAGGGATCAGCCCCAGCATTTT
TRBJ1-2 | TRBV20-1 | NA | NA | CSASRSGYTF | TGCAGTGCTTCCCGAAGTGGCTACACCTTC
TRBJ2-2 | TRBV18 | NA | TRBD2 | CASSASSGIPPGELFF | TGTGCCAGCTCAGCGAGCAGCGGGATTCCACCCGGGGAGCTGTTTTTT
TRBJ2-5 | TRBV6-1 | NA | TRBD2 | CASAGLAGQETQYF | TGTGCCAGCGCTGGACTAGCGGGGCAAGAGACCCAGTACTTC
TRBJ1-1 | TRBV7-2 | NA | TRBD1 | CASSIGTAETEAFF | TGTGCCAGCAGCATCGGGACAGCGGAGACTGAAGCTTTCTTT
TRBJ1-4 | TRBV18 | NA | NA | CASSLHRVENEKLFF | TGTGCCAGCTCACTACACAGGGTGGAGAATGAAAAACTGTTTTTT
TRBJ2-7 | TRBV7-2 | NA | NA | CASSQRAGGQYEQYF | TGTGCCAGCAGCCAGCGGGCAGGGGGGCAATACGAGCAGTACTTC
TRBJ2-3 | TRBV12-5 | once | TRBD2 | CASGPGTSGKDTDTQYF | TGTGCTAGTGGCCCCGGGACTAGCGGGAAAGACACAGATACGCAGTATTTT